This is a list of T cell receptor beta chains from one sample in a study of T cell responses to AZD1222 COVID-19 vaccine. Profiling relied on immunoSEQ multiplex PCR, and the TCRdb table lists in-frame clones only, not all of them. The top ten hold roughly 5% of the sample, which has about 94,000 clones, around 85% seen once. Here the sequenced sample was peripheral blood, taken 28 days after the second AZD1222 dose. The receptors come from an adult who received the AZD1222 COVID-19 vaccine. Both conserved end residues are part of each CDR3. D genes are given only for firm matches. Clone size is not always given. Where it is, it says once, few, many or a class for expanded clones.

abundance: NA
d_gene: NA
j_gene: TRBJ2-7
v_gene: TRBV7-8
CDR3nt: TGTGCCAGCAGCTCGAACCACCTCCCCTCCTTAGGCCCCTACGAGCAGTACTTC
CDR3aa: CASSSNHLPSLGPYEQYF

abundance: NA
d_gene: NA
j_gene: TRBJ1-6
v_gene: TRBV6-2/TRBV6-3
CDR3nt: TGTGCCAGCAGTTATGAGGGACTCCCTTACGGTTCACCCCTCCACTTT
CDR3aa: CASSYEGLPYGSPLHF

abundance: NA
d_gene: TRBD2
j_gene: TRBJ2-1
v_gene: TRBV3-1/TRBV3-2
CDR3nt: TGTGCCAGCAGCCTCGATCGGACTAGCCAGTTCTTC
CDR3aa: CASSLDRTSQFF

abundance: NA
d_gene: NA
j_gene: TRBJ2-2
v_gene: TRBV12-3/TRBV12-4
CDR3nt: TGTGCCAGCACCCCTCGGACCGGGGAGCTGTTTTTT
CDR3aa: CASTPRTGELFF

abundance: once
d_gene: TRBD2
j_gene: TRBJ2-2
v_gene: TRBV3-1/TRBV3-2
CDR3nt: TGTGCCAGCAGCCCAAGCGGGGGGGCCTTCACCGGGGAGCTGTTTTTT
CDR3aa: CASSPSGGAFTGELFF

abundance: once
d_gene: NA
j_gene: TRBJ1-5
v_gene: TRBV7-2
CDR3nt: TGTGCCAGCAGCTTAGCAGAGGATCAGCCCCAGCATTTT
CDR3aa: CASSLAEDQPQHF

abundance: NA
d_gene: TRBD2
j_gene: TRBJ2-7
v_gene: TRBV5-6
CDR3nt: TGTGCCAGCAGCTTAACCGGACTAGCGGCGACCTACGAGCAGTACTTC
CDR3aa: CASSLTGLAATYEQYF

abundance: NA
d_gene: NA
j_gene: TRBJ2-7
v_gene: TRBV30
CDR3nt: TGTGCCTGGAGTGTAAGGGGGGGTACCTACGAGCAGTACTTC
CDR3aa: CAWSVRGGTYEQYF

abundance: NA
d_gene: NA
j_gene: TRBJ2-1
v_gene: TRBV7-2
CDR3nt: TGTGCCAGCAGCTCCCCCTCGTTGGGGGCCCGATACAATGAGCAGTTCTTC
CDR3aa: CASSSPSLGARYNEQFF

abundance: NA
d_gene: NA
j_gene: TRBJ1-2
v_gene: TRBV6-5
CDR3nt: TGTGCCAGCAGTACGGACAGCGGGAAGACCTTC
CDR3aa: CASSTDSGKTF

abundance: few
d_gene: TRBD2
j_gene: TRBJ2-1
v_gene: TRBV7-8
CDR3nt: TGTGCCAGCGAAGACCAGCCGGGACTAGCGGGAGCGGCTTACAATGAGCAGTTCTTC
CDR3aa: CASEDQPGLAGAAYNEQFF

abundance: NA
d_gene: NA
j_gene: TRBJ2-3
v_gene: TRBV9
CDR3nt: TGTGCCAGCAGCGTGTGGGAGAGGTCAGATACGCAGTATTTT
CDR3aa: CASSVWERSDTQYF

abundance: NA
d_gene: NA
j_gene: TRBJ2-7
v_gene: TRBV5-4
CDR3nt: TGTGCCAGCAGCTCCCCTGGGGCCTTCCACTACGAGCAGTACTTC
CDR3aa: CASSSPGAFHYEQYF

abundance: NA
d_gene: NA
j_gene: TRBJ1-3
v_gene: TRBV6-5
CDR3nt: TGTGCCAGCAGGGCCGTTGGTCCAGGAAACACCATATATTTT
CDR3aa: CASRAVGPGNTIYF

abundance: NA
d_gene: NA
j_gene: TRBJ2-7
v_gene: TRBV6-5
CDR3nt: TGTGCCAGCAGACAGGGCTACGAGCAGTACTTC
CDR3aa: CASRQGYEQYF

abundance: NA
d_gene: NA
j_gene: TRBJ2-5
v_gene: TRBV23-1
CDR3nt: TGCGCCAGCAGTCAATCGGGAAATCCTCGTGGGGGTGGCCAAGAGACCCAGTACTTC
CDR3aa: CASSQSGNPRGGGQETQYF

abundance: NA
d_gene: NA
j_gene: TRBJ2-2
v_gene: TRBV7-2
CDR3nt: TGTGCCAGCAGCTTAGTCGGGGTGGGACTGTTTTTT
CDR3aa: CASSLVGVGLFF

abundance: NA
d_gene: NA
j_gene: TRBJ2-7
v_gene: TRBV2
CDR3nt: TGTGCCTCAACGGGTGGGGGGCTTAGCCGCGAGCAGTACTTC
CDR3aa: CASTGGGLSREQYF

abundance: NA
d_gene: NA
j_gene: TRBJ1-2
v_gene: TRBV28
CDR3nt: TGTGCCAGCAGAACACCCGCCGGGATAAACTATGGCTACACCTTC
CDR3aa: CASRTPAGINYGYTF

abundance: NA
d_gene: TRBD2
j_gene: TRBJ2-7
v_gene: TRBV18
CDR3nt: TGTGCCAGCTCACCATTGCCAGCGGGAGGGCCCCGAAAATCCTACGAGCAGTACTTC
CDR3aa: CASSPLPAGGPRKSYEQYF

abundance: once
d_gene: TRBD1
j_gene: TRBJ2-7
v_gene: TRBV11-2
CDR3nt: TGTGCCAGCAGCTTAGCCCTCACAGGGGGTCTTCAGCAGTACTTC
CDR3aa: CASSLALTGGLQQYF

abundance: NA
d_gene: TRBD2
j_gene: TRBJ2-5
v_gene: TRBV29-1
CDR3nt: TGCAGCGTTGAGCGACCCGGGAGGGGGGCTGGGGAGACCCAGTACTTC
CDR3aa: CSVERPGRGAGETQYF

abundance: NA
d_gene: NA
j_gene: TRBJ2-1
v_gene: TRBV6-1
CDR3nt: TGTGCCAGCAGTGAAAGTGGCAGCTCCTACAATGAGCAGTTCTTC
CDR3aa: CASSESGSSYNEQFF

abundance: NA
d_gene: TRBD2
j_gene: TRBJ2-7
v_gene: TRBV6-5
CDR3nt: TGTGCCAGCAGTTATCGGACTAGCGAGCGGTACGAGCAGTACTTC
CDR3aa: CASSYRTSERYEQYF

abundance: NA
d_gene: TRBD1
j_gene: TRBJ1-1
v_gene: TRBV7-8
CDR3nt: TGTGCCAGCAGCTTCGGGACAGGGGTCGGGTTGCTGAACACTGAAGCTTTCTTT
CDR3aa: CASSFGTGVGLLNTEAFF

abundance: NA
d_gene: TRBD1
j_gene: TRBJ2-5
v_gene: TRBV5-1
CDR3nt: TGCGCCAGCAGCCCTGGGACAGCGACGTACCAAGAGACCCAGTACTTC
CDR3aa: CASSPGTATYQETQYF

abundance: NA
d_gene: TRBD1
j_gene: TRBJ1-5
v_gene: TRBV2
CDR3nt: TGTGCCAGCAGTGGGACAGGGGATAAGCAGCCCCAGCATTTT
CDR3aa: CASSGTGDKQPQHF